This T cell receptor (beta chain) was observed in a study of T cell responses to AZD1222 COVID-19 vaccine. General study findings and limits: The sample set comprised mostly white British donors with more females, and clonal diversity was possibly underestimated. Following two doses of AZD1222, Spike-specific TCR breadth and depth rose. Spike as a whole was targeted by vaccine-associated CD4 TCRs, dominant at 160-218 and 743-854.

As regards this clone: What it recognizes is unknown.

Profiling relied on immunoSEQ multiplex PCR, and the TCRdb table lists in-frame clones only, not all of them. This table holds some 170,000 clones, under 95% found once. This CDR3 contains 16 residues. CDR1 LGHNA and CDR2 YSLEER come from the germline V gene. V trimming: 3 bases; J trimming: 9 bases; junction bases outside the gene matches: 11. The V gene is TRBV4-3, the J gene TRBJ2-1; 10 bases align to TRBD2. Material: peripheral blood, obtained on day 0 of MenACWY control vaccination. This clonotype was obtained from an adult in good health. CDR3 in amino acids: CASSHAASGSRVEQFF. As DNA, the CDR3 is TGCGCCAGCAGCCATGCGGCTAGCGGGAGTAGGGTTGAGCAGTTCTTC.